These T cell receptor beta chains were read from a single sample in a study of long-term antiretroviral therapy in people with HIV. Method: immunoSEQ multiplex PCR; TCRdb's copy keeps in-frame clones and lacks some. Of 44,000 or so clones in the sample, 90% to 95% were seen once. This specimen consisted of unsorted PBMCs, obtained 3.7 years after starting antiretroviral therapy. The receptor source for this set is a woman aged 45-59 years with HIV. Both conserved end residues are part of each CDR3. D genes are given only for firm matches. Rows may omit the clone size; those that give it use once, few, many or a size class.

D gene,J gene,clone size,V gene,CDR3 protein,CDR3 DNA
TRBD1,TRBJ2-2,once,TRBV5-1,CASGLGQGVTGELFF,TGCGCCAGCGGACTCGGACAGGGAGTAACCGGGGAGCTGTTTTTT
.,TRBJ2-1,.,TRBV7-3,CASSLSLGTSYNEQFF,TGTGCCAGCAGCTTATCCCTCGGGACAAGTTACAATGAGCAGTTCTTC
TRBD1,TRBJ2-5,.,TRBV29-1,CSVDRQGGETQYF,TGCAGCGTTGATCGACAGGGGGGGGAGACCCAGTACTTC
.,TRBJ2-2,.,TRBV29-1,CSLEKSRGGTGELFF,TGCAGCTTAGAGAAGTCCAGGGGGGGCACCGGGGAGCTGTTTTTT
TRBD2,TRBJ2-2,.,TRBV5-6,CASSRGTSGSFGELFF,TGTGCCAGCAGCCGTGGGACTAGCGGGTCCTTCGGGGAGCTGTTTTTT
.,TRBJ2-1,.,TRBV11-1,CASSRGGINEQFF,TGTGCCAGCAGCCGGGGAGGAATTAATGAGCAGTTCTTC
.,TRBJ2-2,.,TRBV7-3,CASGLFTGELFF,TGTGCCAGCGGACTCTTCACCGGGGAGCTGTTTTTT
.,TRBJ1-1,.,TRBV5-1,CASSLGLNTEAFF,TGCGCCAGCAGCTTGGGTCTAAACACTGAAGCTTTCTTT
.,TRBJ1-3,.,TRBV4-2,CASSQVGQLLNTIYF,TGTGCCAGCAGCCAAGTCGGCCAGCTTTTAAACACCATATATTTT
.,TRBJ1-6,.,TRBV5-8,CASSLTQGAGMDSPLHF,TGTGCCAGCAGCCTGACCCAAGGGGCAGGTATGGATTCACCCCTCCACTTT
TRBD1,TRBJ1-2,.,TRBV9,CASSGGQGSYGYTF,TGTGCCAGCAGCGGGGGACAGGGGAGCTATGGCTACACCTTC
TRBD1,TRBJ2-6,.,TRBV5-3,CARSLGGQGATPSGANVLTF,TGTGCCAGAAGCCTGGGGGGACAGGGTGCTACCCCCTCTGGGGCCAACGTCCTGACTTTC
.,TRBJ1-5,once,TRBV5-5,CASSLSQSNQPQHF,TGTGCCAGCAGCTTGTCACAGAGCAATCAGCCCCAGCATTTT
TRBD2,TRBJ2-7,.,TRBV11-2,CASSLVIAGDSYEQYF,TGTGCCAGCAGCTTAGTTATAGCGGGGGATTCCTACGAGCAGTACTTC
TRBD2,TRBJ2-1,.,TRBV30,CAWSVLGGSHNEQFF,TGTGCCTGGAGTGTATTGGGAGGGAGCCACAATGAGCAGTTCTTC
TRBD1,TRBJ1-6,.,TRBV30,CAWGHRGANSPLHF,TGTGCCTGGGGTCACAGGGGAGCAAATTCACCCCTCCACTTT
.,TRBJ1-4,.,TRBV19,CASSILRLGEKLFF,TGTGCCAGTAGTATTCTGAGGCTCGGCGAAAAACTGTTTTTT
TRBD1,TRBJ2-7,.,TRBV5-1,CASRGGTGSYEQYF,TGCGCCAGCAGAGGCGGGACAGGGTCCTACGAGCAGTACTTC
TRBD1,TRBJ1-3,.,TRBV30,CAWETGQGNTIYF,TGTGCCTGGGAGACGGGACAGGGAAACACCATATATTTT
TRBD2,TRBJ2-1,few,TRBV19,CASSVAGGGNEQFF,TGTGCCAGTAGTGTAGCGGGGGGTGGGAATGAGCAGTTCTTC
.,TRBJ1-2,.,TRBV7-2,CASSAYLQDPNYGYTF,TGTGCCAGCAGCGCCTACCTACAGGATCCTAACTATGGCTACACCTTC
.,TRBJ2-1,.,TRBV7-2,CASSSYLFDLNEQFF,TGTGCCAGCAGCTCCTACCTATTTGACCTCAATGAGCAGTTCTTC
.,TRBJ1-5,.,TRBV6-1,CASSGQYQQPQHF,TGTGCCAGCAGCGGACAGTACCAGCAGCCCCAGCATTTT
.,TRBJ1-5,.,TRBV6-5,CASSTDRGGNQPQHF,TGTGCCAGCAGCACGGACCGGGGTGGCAATCAGCCCCAGCATTTT
TRBD1,TRBJ2-5,.,TRBV5-1,CASRQGLSQETQYF,TGCGCCAGCCGACAGGGGCTGAGCCAAGAGACCCAGTACTTC
.,TRBJ2-3,.,TRBV5-1,CASSFMGGRTDTQYF,TGCGCCAGCAGCTTCATGGGGGGGCGCACAGATACGCAGTATTTT
.,TRBJ1-1,.,TRBV7-8,CASSFASLNTEAFF,TGTGCCAGCAGCTTCGCCAGCTTGAACACTGAAGCTTTCTTT